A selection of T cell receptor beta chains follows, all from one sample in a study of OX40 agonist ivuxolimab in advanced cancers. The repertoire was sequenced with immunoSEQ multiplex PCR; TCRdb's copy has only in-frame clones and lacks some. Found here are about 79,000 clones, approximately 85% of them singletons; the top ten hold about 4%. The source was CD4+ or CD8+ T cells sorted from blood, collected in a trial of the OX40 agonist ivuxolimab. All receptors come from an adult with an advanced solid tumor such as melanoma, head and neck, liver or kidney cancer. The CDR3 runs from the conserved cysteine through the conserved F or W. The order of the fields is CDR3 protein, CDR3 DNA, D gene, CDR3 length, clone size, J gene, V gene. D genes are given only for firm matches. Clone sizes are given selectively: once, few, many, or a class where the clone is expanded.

CDR3: CASRHPSGSWEGDTQYF
DNA: TGTGCCAGCAGACATCCTAGCGGGAGCTGGGAAGGAGATACGCAGTATTTT
D: TRBD2
length: 17
size: -
J: TRBJ2-3
V: TRBV7-9

CDR3: CASSTLNDGGAHGYTF
DNA: TGTGCCAGTAGTACCCTAAACGACGGGGGGGCGCATGGCTACACCTTC
D: -
length: 16
size: -
J: TRBJ1-2
V: TRBV19

CDR3: CASSPRGGNQPQHF
DNA: TGTGCCAGCAGCCCAAGGGGCGGCAATCAGCCCCAGCATTTT
D: -
length: 14
size: -
J: TRBJ1-5
V: TRBV7-8

CDR3: CARHYEQYF
DNA: TGTGCCAGGCACTACGAGCAGTACTTC
D: -
length: 9
size: -
J: TRBJ2-7
V: TRBV6-5

CDR3: CASSGGSYEQYF
DNA: TGCGCCAGCAGTGGCGGCTCCTACGAGCAGTACTTC
D: -
length: 12
size: -
J: TRBJ2-7
V: TRBV10-2

CDR3: CASSELVRTATNQPQHF
DNA: TGCGCCAGCAGTGAGTTGGTACGGACAGCAACCAATCAGCCCCAGCATTTT
D: -
length: 17
size: -
J: TRBJ1-5
V: TRBV10-1

CDR3: CASGPGQMNTEAFF
DNA: TGTGCTAGTGGTCCGGGACAGATGAACACTGAAGCTTTCTTT
D: TRBD1
length: 14
size: -
J: TRBJ1-1
V: TRBV12-5

CDR3: CASSEGGSYEQYF
DNA: TGTGCCAGCAGTGAGGGCGGCTCCTACGAGCAGTACTTC
D: -
length: 13
size: -
J: TRBJ2-7
V: TRBV2

CDR3: CATSRDLGGVATNEKLFF
DNA: TGTGCCACCAGCAGAGATCTAGGGGGAGTTGCAACTAATGAAAAACTGTTTTTT
D: -
length: 18
size: few
J: TRBJ1-4
V: TRBV15

CDR3: CASSPRVATNEKLFF
DNA: TGTGCCAGCAGCCCTCGGGTTGCAACTAATGAAAAACTGTTTTTT
D: -
length: 15
size: few
J: TRBJ1-4
V: TRBV5-5

CDR3: CASSQELGLAVNTGELFF
DNA: TGCGCCAGCAGCCAAGAGCTTGGGCTAGCGGTTAACACCGGGGAGCTGTTTTTT
D: TRBD2
length: 18
size: -
J: TRBJ2-2
V: TRBV4-1

CDR3: CASSVHDSGANVLTF
DNA: TGTGCCAGCAGTGTCCACGACTCTGGGGCCAACGTCCTGACTTTC
D: -
length: 15
size: -
J: TRBJ2-6
V: TRBV6-5

CDR3: CASSQGGRLGEQYF
DNA: TGTGCCAGCAGCCAGGGCGGGAGGCTGGGCGAGCAGTACTTC
D: TRBD2
length: 14
size: -
J: TRBJ2-7
V: TRBV5-4

CDR3: CASSLAGPSYEQYF
DNA: TGTGCCAGCAGTCTAGCGGGCCCCTCCTACGAGCAGTACTTC
D: TRBD2
length: 14
size: many
J: TRBJ2-7
V: TRBV7-9

CDR3: CASSLVSGWVGELFF
DNA: TGCGCCAGCAGCTTGGTTTCGGGATGGGTCGGGGAGCTGTTTTTT
D: -
length: 15
size: -
J: TRBJ2-2
V: TRBV5-1

CDR3: CASSPRGPNEQFF
DNA: TGTGCCAGCAGCCCGCGGGGCCCCAATGAGCAGTTCTTC
D: -
length: 13
size: -
J: TRBJ2-1
V: TRBV7-9

CDR3: CASETGIFSGANVLTF
DNA: TGTGCCAGCGAGACGGGTATTTTTTCTGGGGCCAACGTCCTGACTTTC
D: -
length: 16
size: -
J: TRBJ2-6
V: TRBV9

CDR3: CASSPRQTIAINEQFF
DNA: TGTGCCAGCAGCCCTAGACAGACCATAGCCATCAATGAGCAGTTCTTC
D: -
length: 16
size: -
J: TRBJ2-1
V: TRBV5-6

CDR3: CASSQDRGDGYNEQFF
DNA: TGCGCCAGCAGCCAAGATAGGGGGGATGGCTACAATGAGCAGTTCTTC
D: -
length: 16
size: -
J: TRBJ2-1
V: TRBV4-1

CDR3: CATKTGTSSYEQYF
DNA: TGTGCCACCAAAACCGGGACTAGCTCCTACGAGCAGTACTTC
D: TRBD2
length: 14
size: few
J: TRBJ2-7
V: TRBV6-6

CDR3: CASSHIQGDPPYEQYF
DNA: TGCGCCAGCAGTCATATACAGGGGGATCCCCCCTACGAGCAGTACTTC
D: TRBD1
length: 16
size: -
J: TRBJ2-7
V: TRBV4-3

CDR3: CASSRLAGNKFF
DNA: TGTGCCAGCTCGAGACTAGCGGGAAATAAGTTCTTC
D: TRBD2
length: 12
size: -
J: TRBJ2-1
V: TRBV25-1

CDR3: CASGGLTPRGTDTQYF
DNA: TGTGCCAGCGGGGGACTCACTCCTCGGGGCACAGATACGCAGTATTTT
D: -
length: 16
size: -
J: TRBJ2-3
V: TRBV21-1

CDR3: CASSQDRGSPLHF
DNA: TGTGCCAGCAGCCAAGACAGGGGTTCACCCCTCCACTTT
D: -
length: 13
size: -
J: TRBJ1-6
V: TRBV14

CDR3: CASSEWQALDTQYF
DNA: TGTGCCAGCAGTGAATGGCAGGCTTTAGATACGCAGTATTTT
D: -
length: 14
size: -
J: TRBJ2-3
V: TRBV6-1

CDR3: CASSEHPYTGELFF
DNA: TGTGCCAGCAGTGAACACCCATACACCGGGGAGCTGTTTTTT
D: -
length: 14
size: few
J: TRBJ2-2
V: TRBV2

CDR3: CASRASGGDTQYF
DNA: TGCGCCAGCAGGGCTAGCGGGGGAGATACGCAGTATTTT
D: TRBD2
length: 13
size: -
J: TRBJ2-3
V: TRBV5-1

CDR3: CASSPQGSGELFF
DNA: TGTGCCAGCAGCCCCCAGGGGTCCGGGGAGCTGTTTTTT
D: -
length: 13
size: -
J: TRBJ2-2
V: TRBV5-6

CDR3: CASSLPGSSYNSPLHF
DNA: TGTGCCAGCAGCTTGCCGGGAAGCTCCTATAATTCACCCCTCCACTTT
D: -
length: 16
size: -
J: TRBJ1-6
V: TRBV5-6

CDR3: CASSHPGQQETQYF
DNA: TGTGCCAGCAGCCATCCGGGACAGCAAGAGACCCAGTACTTC
D: TRBD1
length: 14
size: -
J: TRBJ2-5
V: TRBV7-2

CDR3: CASSLTPSGQSWYGYTF
DNA: TGTGCCAGCAGCCTCACACCCTCCGGCCAGTCATGGTATGGCTACACCTTC
D: -
length: 17
size: -
J: TRBJ1-2
V: TRBV4-2

CDR3: CASRSLRAGYEQYF
DNA: TGTGCCAGCAGGTCGCTTCGGGCTGGGTACGAGCAGTACTTC
D: -
length: 14
size: -
J: TRBJ2-7
V: TRBV13

CDR3: CASSYTPFGTQFF
DNA: TGTGCCAGCAGTTACACCCCTTTCGGGACTCAGTTCTTC
D: -
length: 13
size: once
J: TRBJ2-1
V: TRBV6-5

CDR3: CASSYSVGGSEQYF
DNA: TGTGCCAGCAGTTACTCCGTGGGAGGGTCCGAGCAGTACTTC
D: TRBD2
length: 14
size: -
J: TRBJ2-7
V: TRBV6-5

CDR3: CASSYIGTSGAYEQYF
DNA: TGTGCCAGCAGTTACATCGGGACTAGCGGAGCCTACGAGCAGTACTTC
D: TRBD2
length: 16
size: -
J: TRBJ2-7
V: TRBV6-5

CDR3: CASSYSGPSDNEQFF
DNA: TGTGCCAGCAGTTACTCGGGACCGAGCGACAATGAGCAGTTCTTC
D: -
length: 15
size: -
J: TRBJ2-1
V: TRBV6-6

CDR3: CASSLLSGLWETQYF
DNA: TGCGCCAGCAGCTTGTTGAGCGGGTTGTGGGAGACCCAGTACTTC
D: -
length: 15
size: -
J: TRBJ2-5
V: TRBV5-1

CDR3: CASSLQYSVEETQYF
DNA: TGTGCCAGCAGCTTACAGTATAGCGTTGAAGAGACCCAGTACTTC
D: -
length: 15
size: -
J: TRBJ2-5
V: TRBV11-2

CDR3: CASSDPSDEQFF
DNA: TGTGCCAGCAGTGACCCTAGCGATGAGCAGTTCTTC
D: -
length: 12
size: -
J: TRBJ2-1
V: TRBV2

CDR3: CASSQDWGQGTDTQYF
DNA: TGTGCCAGCAGCCAAGATTGGGGACAGGGCACAGATACGCAGTATTTT
D: TRBD1
length: 16
size: -
J: TRBJ2-3
V: TRBV14

CDR3: CASSIDRQGGEKLFF
DNA: TGTGCCAGTAGTATAGATCGTCAGGGCGGGGAAAAACTGTTTTTT
D: -
length: 15
size: once
J: TRBJ1-4
V: TRBV19

CDR3: CASSLGLAGQETQYF
DNA: TGTGCCAGCTCATTGGGACTAGCCGGCCAAGAGACCCAGTACTTC
D: TRBD2
length: 15
size: -
J: TRBJ2-5
V: TRBV18

CDR3: CASSWRTGNTIYF
DNA: TGTGCCAGCAGCTGGCGGACGGGAAACACCATATATTTT
D: -
length: 13
size: few
J: TRBJ1-3
V: TRBV5-8

CDR3: CATRGGYGDEQYF
DNA: TGTGCCACCAGGGGGGGATATGGGGACGAGCAGTACTTC
D: -
length: 13
size: few
J: TRBJ2-7
V: TRBV15

CDR3: CAGSGGAGTEYEQYF
DNA: TGTGCTGGTTCAGGAGGAGCGGGGACAGAATACGAGCAGTACTTC
D: -
length: 15
size: -
J: TRBJ2-7
V: TRBV28

CDR3: CASSAPRDRGNTEAFF
DNA: TGCGCCAGCAGCGCACCCCGGGACAGGGGAAACACTGAAGCTTTCTTT
D: TRBD1
length: 16
size: -
J: TRBJ1-1
V: TRBV5-1

CDR3: CASSQDPVGTTYEQYF
DNA: TGCGCCAGCAGCCAAGATCCTGTGGGTACTACCTACGAGCAGTACTTC
D: -
length: 16
size: -
J: TRBJ2-7
V: TRBV4-1

CDR3: CASSSRRDISYEQYF
DNA: TGTGCCAGTAGTAGTCGACGGGACATCTCCTACGAGCAGTACTTC
D: -
length: 15
size: -
J: TRBJ2-7
V: TRBV19